One and the same sample provided the 18 T cell receptor beta chains below, sequenced in a study of radiotherapy plus CTLA-4 blockade in lung cancer. TCRdb's table, derived via immunoSEQ multiplex PCR, lists solely in-frame clones and lacks some. This table holds about 38,000 clones, about 80% found once. Sequencing used peripheral blood, obtained from a patient treated with radiotherapy plus ipilimumab. The receptors stem from a human donor with non-small cell lung cancer who had stable disease on radiotherapy plus ipilimumab.

V is TRBV5-4 and J is TRBJ1-2; D uncertain. Trimming took off 3 bases at V and 3 bases at J, with 12 bases between the two ends. CDR3 size: 14 residues. Germline V lookup: CDR1 SGHNT, CDR2 YYREEE (reference sequence). This chain's CDR3 is CASSSASGDYGYTF. The CDR3 DNA is TGTGCCAGCAGCTCCGCAAGTGGGGACTATGGCTACACCTTC.

This clone appeared a few times. The V call is TRBV14, the J call TRBJ1-2; the D gene is possibly TRBD1 (6 bases). This CDR3 spans 15 amino acids. The germline V gene has CDR1 SGHDN and CDR2 FVKESK. Trimming stripped 0 bases from V and 5 bases from J, with 13 bases between. CDR3 residues: CASSQELGRGYGYTF. CDR3 DNA: TGTGCCAGCAGCCAAGAGTTGGGCAGGGGTTATGGCTACACCTTC.

The chain combines TRBV11-2 with TRBJ2-4, with a weak D call TRBD2 (5 bases). Germline CDR1 reads SGHAT; CDR2 reads FQNNGV. The CDR3 consists of 14 residues. The germline V and J ends were trimmed by 1 base and 7 bases, with 11 bases remaining between them. The CDR3 here is CASSLGPGSNIQYF. The CDR3 region has the DNA TGTGCCAGCAGCTTAGGGCCGGGGTCGAACATTCAGTACTTC.

CDR3 sequence reads: CASSSGPSRVPQHF. The CDR3 DNA follows: TGCGCCAGCAGCTCGGGCCCCTCCCGAGTGCCCCAGCATTTT. V gene TRBV5-1 combines with J gene TRBJ1-5; D remains unclear. The CDR3 has 14 amino acids. Trimming stripped 3 bases from V and 9 bases from J, with 16 bases between. CDR1 and CDR2 from the germline V gene are SGHRS and YFSETQ.

This chain joins TRBV9 and TRBJ2-7; TRBD2 might be the D (7 bases). The CDR3 is 15 residues long. Germline loops: CDR1 SGDLS, CDR2 YYNGEE. Trimming took 2 bases from V and 1 from J, leaving 13 bases between them. CDR3 bases: TGTGCCAGCAGCGTCCGCCGGGGGGCTTCCTACGAGCAGTACGTC. This encodes CASSVRRGASYEQYV.

On this clone: At the DNA level, this CDR3 is encoded by other sequences in the same sample as well. The chain joins TRBV6-4 to TRBJ1-2, with D possibly matching TRBD1 (6 bases). V shed 0 bases and J shed 2 bases, with 10 bases lying between them. This CDR3 contains 15 residues. CDR1 and CDR2 (germline): MRHNA, SNTAGT. The CDR3 DNA reads TGTGCCAGCAGTGACTCAACCACAGGGAACTATGGCTACACCTTC. Its protein product is CASSDSTTGNYGYTF.

This clone turned up a few times. This rearrangement joins TRBV27 to TRBJ2-3; TRBD1 agrees at 9 bases. The CDR3 covers 15 residues. The ends lost 7 bases at V and 2 bases at J; junction bases unmatched: 7. Germline assignment: CDR1 MNHEY and CDR2 SMNVEV (reference sequence). CDR3 bases: TGTGCCAGCACTCAGGACAGGGGTTACACAGATACGCAGTATTTT. It specifies CASTQDRGYTDTQYF.

The chain has TRBV12-5 and TRBJ1-2, with 7 bases lining up with TRBD1. Germline-derived CDR1 and CDR2 are LGHNT and FRNRAP. J gave up 3 bases and V 5 bases, and 6 bases lay outside the gene matches. This CDR3 is built from 14 residues. CDR3 protein: CASGITGTDYGYTF. The CDR3 nucleotides are TGTGCTAGTGGTATCACCGGGACAGACTATGGCTACACCTTC. The whole variable domain, filled in from reference TRBV12-5 and TRBJ1-2, reads DARVTQTPRHKVTEMGQEVTMRCQPILGHNTVFWYRQTMMQGLELLAYFRNRAPLDDSGMPKDRFSAEMPDATLATLKIQPSEPRDSAVYFCASGITGTDYGYTFGSGTRLTVV.

The chain combines TRBV28 with TRBJ2-2, with 7 bases matching TRBD1. Germline V lookup: CDR1 MDHEN, CDR2 SYDVKM. This CDR3 is 14 amino acids long. Losses at the gene ends were 9 bases for V and 3 bases for J; bases not matched to a gene: 7. The CDR3: CASQGQAYTGELFF. CDR3 DNA: TGTGCCAGTCAAGGACAGGCGTACACCGGGGAGCTGTTTTTT. The full variable domain, in which reference TRBV28 and TRBJ2-2 provide the parts outside the CDR3, is DVKVTQSSRYLVKRTGEKVFLECVQDMDHENMFWYRQDPGLGLRLIYFSYDVKMKEKGDIPEGYSVSREKKERFSLILESASTNQTSMYLCASQGQAYTGELFFGEGSRLTVL.

The gene calls are TRBV5-6 and TRBJ2-1, with a weak D call TRBD1 (6 bases). V dropped 8 bases and J dropped 7 bases, with 19 bases sitting between them. This CDR3 contains 14 residues. Germline assignment: CDR1 SGHDT and CDR2 YYEEEE. The CDR3 sequence is CASNYRDRWNEQFF. CDR3 nucleotide sequence: TGTGCCAGTAACTACAGGGACCGTTGGAATGAGCAGTTCTTC.

The chain joins TRBV6-5 to TRBJ1-1; maybe TRBD1 (5 bases). This CDR3 has 15 amino acids. Trimming shortened V by 7 bases and J by 10 bases, and 25 bases separated the two germline ends. Germline-derived CDR1 and CDR2 are MNHEY and SVGAGI. CDR3 bases: TGTGCCAGCACCCTTACGCCGAGGGCCCAGGGTCCAGCTTTCTTT. Translated: CASTLTPRAQGPAFF.

In its sample, this clone was seen a few times. This chain links TRBV19 with TRBJ2-7; D assignment may be TRBD1 or TRBD2 (5 bases each). CDR3 size: 15 residues. The V and J ends lost 5 bases and 5 bases respectively, with 19 bases between them. Germline-derived CDR1 and CDR2 are LNHDA and SQIVND (reference sequence). This CDR3 reads CASSGPPGPRDEQYF. The CDR3 nucleotides are TGTGCCAGTAGTGGGCCCCCGGGACCCCGGGACGAGCAGTACTTC.

The chain combines TRBV5-5 with TRBJ1-2; a possible D gene is TRBD1 (5 bases). Trimming pared 2 bases from V and 0 bases from J, leaving 11 bases between. Germline V CDR1 and CDR2: SGHKS, YYEKEE (reference sequence). The CDR3 contains 15 residues. The CDR3 coding sequence is TGTGCCAGCAGCTTTCAAGGACAATCTAACTATGGCTACACCTTC. Its translation is CASSFQGQSNYGYTF.

This clone appeared a few times. The chain is built from TRBV19 and TRBJ1-2, with 7 bases aligning to TRBD1. Germline CDR1 LNHDA, CDR2 SQIVND (reference sequence). The CDR3 has 15 amino acids. V gave up 5 bases and J gave up 1 base; unmatched junction bases: 7. This CDR3 reads CASSSGTASNYGYTF. DNA of the CDR3: TGTGCCAGTAGTTCCGGGACAGCCAGTAACTATGGCTACACCTTC.

This rearrangement joins TRBV10-3 to TRBJ1-3; D gene unclear. Trimming took 2 bases from V and 1 from J, leaving 9 bases between them. The germline gives CDR1 ENHRY, CDR2 SYGVKD. The CDR3 length is 15 residues. In DNA form, the CDR3 reads TGTGCCATCAGTGAGAGGCAGATGTCTGGAAACACCATATATTTT. Its translation: CAISERQMSGNTIYF.

CDR3: CASSVDRWRGERNEQFF. In DNA, the CDR3 is TGTGCCAGCAGCGTGGACCGCTGGCGGGGGGAGAGGAATGAGCAGTTCTTC. The J gene is TRBJ2-1, the V gene TRBV9; 8 nucleotides align to TRBD2. Germline V gene lookup returns CDR1 SGDLS and CDR2 YYNGEE. V dropped 2 bases and J dropped 7; count of bases not matched to a gene: 14. CDR3 length equals 17 residues.

The chain joins TRBV4-1 to TRBJ2-1; a possible D gene is TRBD1 (6 bases). The CDR3 is made up of 13 amino acids. CDR1 and CDR2 from the germline V gene are MGHRA and YSYEKL. V was cut by 4 bases and J by 10 bases, with 14 bases left in between. The CDR3, as DNA: TGCGCCAGCAGCCCGGGACATTCCGTGGAGCAGTTCTTC. This gives the protein CASSPGHSVEQFF.

This rearrangement joins TRBV27 to TRBJ1-2; a possible D gene is TRBD1 (6 bases). The CDR3 is 14 amino acids. Germline assignment: CDR1 MNHEY and CDR2 SMNVEV (reference sequence). With 10 bases removed from V and 8 bases from J, the gap between germline ends came to 23 bases. The CDR3 protein is CANLKGRGGRGYTF. The CDR3 nucleotides are TGTGCCAACTTGAAGGGCAGGGGCGGACGAGGCTACACCTTC.